This T cell receptor (beta chain) was obtained from a study of blood T cell repertoires in COVID-19 (dated by TCRdb to about 2020). In the study overall: Samples from collaborators originated in the United States, Italy and Spain and spanned both the acute and convalescent phases of COVID-19. The material from the prospective study consisted of cDNA or gDNA derived from T cells, B-cell-depleted T cells, or PBMCs. The dataset comprised deeply sampled blood TCRbeta repertoires from subjects exposed to, actively infected with, or recovered from COVID-19. A freely available public database, intended as a resource for researchers studying the immune response to SARS-CoV-2, is where the repertoires were released. Samples came from the ongoing ImmuneRACE study (first 160 participants) plus 1,254 subjects from 6 global collaborators. A de-identified subject ID, COVID-19 status, age in years and sex were almost always included in the sample metadata. Where available, HLA class I and class II types were obtained from metadata supplied by the sample provider rather than from assay-based typing. Study-wide findings and limitations: Clinical and demographic metadata were provided uncurated, with the amount varying by source and participant.

Concerning this clone: Its antigen is unknown. Base qualities were left out, and no much larger clone turns up one base away.

Participants in the prospective study were enrolled through a virtual design, were aged about 18 to 100 years, and lived in approximately 24 United States geographic areas. In the prospective study, cohorts were assigned on the basis of participant-reported clinical history obtained from a screening survey and a study questionnaire. Recovered participants in ImmuneRACE Cohort 3 were defined by two consecutive negative NP/OP PCR tests, clearance by a healthcare professional, or resolution of symptoms. Each participant in the prospective study had whole blood, serum and a nasopharyngeal or oropharyngeal swab collected by mobile phlebotomists. Over a roughly two-month period, participants in the prospective study had the option of providing additional blood draws and questionnaires. Prospective study blood samples were shipped either frozen or at room temperature before DNA extraction. V is shortened by 3 bases, J by 14 bases, and the region joining them spans 17 bases. Reading from cysteine to phenylalanine, the CDR3 counts 13 amino acids. Of all the DNA, just the CDR3 is kept, 39 bases in frame from base 1. The CDR1 and CDR2 encoded by the germline V gene are MGHDK and SYGVNS.

The immunoSEQ Assay, a bias-controlled multiplex PCR, was used to amplify TCRbeta CDR3 regions from genomic DNA. The published analysis was carried out like this. The number of nucleated cells in each sample was estimated by amplification of reference gene primers within the assay. To quantify the absolute abundance of each unique TCRbeta CDR3 rearrangement, sequence reads were collapsed and filtered. For each sample, productive Simpson clonality was calculated as the square root of Simpson's diversity index across productive rearrangements. TCRdb provides this immuneACCESS table in a form limited to in-frame rearrangements. Some clones are lacking; in checked studies, under half of them reflect an unresolved V gene, and why the rest are absent is not known. The DNA gave D and trimming, while V, J and clone size come from that table. This sample is represented by nearly 200,000 clones; more than 80% of them were singletons. Of the sample, approximately 7.6% is held by the ten largest clones.

The specimen was PBMCs or T cells enriched from blood (not recorded which). The chain links TRBV25-1 with TRBJ2-4, and the D gene may be TRBD1, 6 bases matching. The sequence was obtained from a woman younger than 35 who had recovered from COVID-19. The DNA reads TGTGCCAGCAGTGACCCCCTTACAGGGATGGAGTACTTC. Translation gives CASSDPLTGMEYF.